This T cell receptor (beta chain) was recorded in a study of shared clonotypes between healthy human individuals. Study observations and caveats: Genetic and exposure-history diversity was limited by the few donors. Sequencing depth was expected to affect clonotype sharing among donors.

The healthy adult donors were HIV-negative and reported no recent acute infections or vaccinations. Note on this clone: Its target is unknown.

Produced via immunoSEQ multiplex PCR; TCRdb's table is partial and in-frame only. Of 330,000 or so clones in the sample, under 80% were seen once. The material sequenced was memory CD4+ T cells sorted from blood. Subset here: CD45RA-negative fraction. The receptor comes from a man aged 30 to 39 in good health.

The CDR3 nucleotides are TGTGCCAGCAGCCGAGACGGTGTGGCTGACGAGCAGTACTTC. Protein sequence: CASSRDGVADEQYF. The V gene is TRBV5-5, the J gene TRBJ2-7; no firm D call. Trimming removed 4 bases at V and 5 bases at J, with 16 bases between. This CDR3 spans 14 amino acids. Germline assignment: CDR1 SGHKS and CDR2 YYEKEE (reference sequence).